This T cell receptor (beta chain) comes out of a study of blood T cell repertoires in COVID-19. Study context: Italy, Spain and the United States were the sources of the convalescent and acute COVID-19 samples. The cDNA or gDNA used as material had been derived from T cells, B-cell-depleted T cells, or PBMCs.

The repertoire was sequenced with immunoSEQ multiplex PCR; TCRdb's copy has only in-frame clones and lacks some. This table holds roughly 360,000 clones, 80% to 90% found once. Each recovered donor of Cohort 3 presented with two negative PCRs, clearance, or symptom resolution. The sequencing sample was made of PBMCs or T cells enriched from blood (not recorded which). The TCR comes from a man aged 25-40 years who had recovered from COVID-19.

The CDR3 is CASSPAVGNQPQHF. CDR3 coding DNA: TGTGCCAGCAGTCCCGCTGTAGGCAATCAGCCCCAGCATTTT. The chain carries TRBV3-1 (or the pseudogene TRBV3-2) and TRBJ1-5, with no clear D. The CDR3 consists of 14 residues. Germline loops: CDR1 LGHDT, CDR2 YNNKEL (reference sequence). V shed 6 bases and J shed 2 bases, with 11 bases lying between them.